These 11 T cell receptor beta chains share one sample of origin, sequenced in a study of T-cell reconstitution after alpha-beta-depleted transplantation in children. Unique molecular identifiers were used in preparing the TCRbeta library. TCRdb ran MiXCR on the PCR reads and lists one entry per CDR3 protein. The sample includes about 540,000 distinct CDR3 sequences, around 16% of them seen just once. Sequences were derived from PBMCs from the stem cell graft donor, sampled from the stem cell graft. The receptors derive from a human donor who donated a stem cell graft to a child with acute lymphoblastic leukemia.

This clonotype was recorded a few times. This chain links TRBV12-3 or TRBV12-4 with TRBJ2-7; 7 positions match TRBD1. V shed 4 bases and J 6 bases; nucleotides not matched to a gene: 6. The CDR3 has 13 residues. CDR3 sequence: CASSWDSRGEQYF. CDR3 bases: TGTGCCAGCAGTTGGGACAGTCGGGGCGAGCAGTACTTC.

This clonotype has more than one count but fewer than ten. V usage is TRBV20-1 and J usage is TRBJ2-3; D ambiguous. This CDR3 contains 11 residues. The V and J ends lost 6 bases and 0 bases respectively, with 4 bases between them. Germline V lookup: CDR1 DFQATT, CDR2 SNEGSKA (reference sequence). The chain's CDR3 is CSAGSTDTQYF. The CDR3 region has the DNA TGCAGTGCGGGAAGCACAGATACGCAGTATTTT.

This chain uses TRBV6-1 with TRBJ1-1; D gene uncertain. This CDR3 region has 13 residues. The germline V gene encodes CDR1 MNHNS and CDR2 SASEGT. The ends were cut back, 6 bases at V and 4 bases at J, with 12 bases in the middle. The CDR3 DNA follows: TGTGCCAGCAGAACGGGGAAGGGCACTGAAGCTTTCTTT. Protein sequence: CASRTGKGTEAFF.

The sample holds a few counts of this clonotype. The V gene is TRBV5-1, the J gene TRBJ1-1; 8 nucleotides agree with TRBD1. The V gene's germline CDR1 is SGHRS and CDR2 YFSETQ. This CDR3 region has 14 residues. J was trimmed by 5 bases and V by 4 bases; bases with no gene match: 7. The DNA of the CDR3 is TGCGCCAGCAGCCCGTCCGGACAGGGTACTGAAGCTTTCTTT. This encodes CASSPSGQGTEAFF.

The chain employs TRBV20-1 and TRBJ2-7; TRBD2 matches 9 bases. The germline gives CDR1 DFQATT, CDR2 SNEGSKA (reference sequence). The CDR3 contains 16 residues. With 0 bases clipped from V and 5 bases from J, the junction kept 11 bases outside the gene matches. The CDR3 here is CSARDLLASGKNEQYF. Written as DNA, the CDR3 is TGCAGTGCTAGAGATCTCCTGGCTAGCGGGAAGAACGAGCAGTACTTC.

This clonotype has a handful of counts. The genes are TRBV11-2 and TRBJ2-1, with 7 bases aligning to TRBD2. The CDR3 is made up of 15 amino acids. Germline CDR1 reads SGHAT; CDR2 reads FQNNGV. V lost 5 bases to trimming and J lost 6 bases; unmatched junction nucleotides: 10. The CDR3 is CASSIGIAGPNEQFF. CDR3 in DNA: TGTGCCAGCAGCATAGGAATAGCGGGTCCCAATGAGCAGTTCTTC.

V and J are TRBV27 and TRBJ2-5; 9 positions match TRBD2. Germline V CDR1 and CDR2: MNHEY, SMNVEV (reference sequence). V lost 0 bases, J lost 4 bases, and 3 bases stayed unmatched. The CDR3 covers 15 residues. CDR3 DNA: TGTGCCAGCAGTTTATCGTTGCGGGGGGGAGAGACCCAGTACTTC. Translating gives CASSLSLRGGETQYF.

This clonotype was observed a handful of times. The chain carries TRBV25-1 and TRBJ2-1; no clear D. CDR1 is MGHDK and CDR2 is SYGVNS in the germline V gene. The CDR3 consists of 11 residues. V was clipped by 3 bases and J by 8 bases, with 5 bases between them. Here the CDR3 reads CASSDSHEQFF. CDR3 DNA sequence: TGTGCCAGCAGTGATTCCCATGAGCAGTTCTTC.

Only a few counts were recorded for this clonotype. The J gene is TRBJ2-2, the V gene TRBV19; 11 positions agree with TRBD2. Germline assignment: CDR1 LNHDA and CDR2 SQIVND (reference sequence). Germline trimming cut 3 bases from V and 2 bases from J; bases unmatched to any gene: 5. The CDR3 is 17 amino acids. The CDR3 reads CASSIERLAGNTGELFF. CDR3 DNA sequence: TGTGCCAGTAGTATCGAGCGACTAGCGGGAAACACCGGGGAGCTGTTTTTT. Full variable domain (outside the CDR3, taken from reference TRBV19 and TRBJ2-2): DGGITQSPKYLFRKEGQNVTLSCEQNLNHDAMYWYRQDPGQGLRLIYYSQIVNDFQKGDIAEGYSVSREKKESFPLTVTSAQKNPTAFYLCASSIERLAGNTGELFFGEGSRLTVL.

This clonotype was counted only a few times. The chain carries TRBV3-1 and TRBJ2-5; 12 nucleotides line up with TRBD2. J gave up 5 bases and V 0 bases, and 4 bases lay outside the gene matches. Germline values: CDR1 LGHDT, CDR2 YNNKEL (reference sequence). There are 16 residues in the CDR3. CDR3 in amino acids: CASSQDGLAGWETQYF. The CDR3 DNA sequence: TGTGCCAGCAGCCAAGACGGACTAGCGGGATGGGAGACCCAGTACTTC.

The rearrangement joins TRBV25-1 to TRBJ1-4; no reliable D call. V lost 4 bases, J lost 4 bases, and 16 bases lay in between. This CDR3 has 16 amino acids. CDR1 MGHDK and CDR2 SYGVNS come from the germline V gene. In nucleotides, the CDR3 is TGTGCCAGCAGTGGAGACCCGCGGCGAATTAATGAAAAACTGTTTTTT. Protein: CASSGDPRRINEKLFF.